This TCR beta chain originates from a study of blood T cell repertoires in COVID-19. Study at large: COVID-19 samples, acute and convalescent, were from the United States, Italy and Spain. The analysed material was cDNA or gDNA that came from T cells, B-cell-depleted T cells, or PBMCs.

Original analysis: Nucleated cell number was recorded as an estimate derived from reference gene primer amplification. TCRdb keeps only in-frame clones here, not all; method: immunoSEQ multiplex PCR. For V, J and clone size, that table is used; D and trimming come from the DNA. The profile covers just over 650,000 clones, with approximately 90% appearing a single time and roughly 0.25% taken by the ten largest. Germline loops: CDR1 MGHDK, CDR2 SYGVNS. The CDR3 is 15 residues long. The J segment lost 4 bases and the V segment lost 3 bases, leaving 6 bases of the junction unmatched. Sequencing input: peripheral blood. This clonotype was sampled from a woman aged 18-29 years with acute or convalescent COVID-19. The V call is TRBV25-1, the J call TRBJ2-7; 10 bases align to TRBD1. The CDR3 DNA sequence: TGTGCCAGCAGTGACCCTCGACAGGGGGCTTACGAGCAGTACTTC. This gives the protein CASSDPRQGAYEQYF.